The 21 T cell receptor beta chains below come from one sample, sequenced in a study of cytomegalovirus exposure and HLA in healthy donors. Vbeta (60) and Jbeta (13) primers were used in the PCR. Profiled with immunoSEQ multiplex PCR; TCRdb holds only in-frame clones, not every one. This sample carries over 150,000 clones, 80% of them seen once, and the ten largest clones take 4% to 5%. Source material: PBMCs. The receptors here all came from a man aged 30 to 45 in good health and CMV-seronegative.

CDR3 sequence (DNA): TGTGCCAGCAGTCTGATCACAGGGAGGGAAAACACCATATATTTT. Protein: CASSLITGRENTIYF. The V call is TRBV28, the J call TRBJ1-3, with D possibly being TRBD1 (6 bases). The CDR3 consists of 15 residues. The V and J ends lost 5 bases and 6 bases respectively, with 17 bases between them. Germline V gives CDR1 MDHEN, CDR2 SYDVKM.

The V gene is TRBV7-2, the J gene TRBJ1-1; possibly TRBD1 for D (5 bases). CDR1 is SGHTA, CDR2 FQGNSA, per germline. Trimming took off 5 bases at V and 7 bases at J, with 26 bases between the two ends. The CDR3 is 17 amino acids. CDR3 sequence reads: CASSPRQGGQGAFEAFF. For the CDR3, the DNA is TGTGCCAGCAGCCCTCGGCAGGGAGGGCAGGGAGCATTTGAAGCTTTCTTT.

The V and J genes are TRBV9 and TRBJ2-5, with 8 bases fitting TRBD1. In germline, CDR1 is SGDLS, CDR2 YYNGEE. With V trimmed by 4 bases and J by 5 bases, 13 bases remained unmatched. The CDR3 is 16 residues long. CDR3 sequence (DNA): TGTGCCAGCAGCACCCCGTTCCAGGGGGCGAGGGAGACCCAGTACTTC. It yields the protein CASSTPFQGARETQYF.

The rearrangement joins TRBV10-3 to TRBJ2-7, with TRBD1 matching over 7 bases. The CDR3 spans 13 residues. V dropped 11 bases and J dropped 5; count of bases not matched to a gene: 12. Germline V CDR1 and CDR2: ENHRY, SYGVKD. CDR3 in DNA: TGTGCCGCCCAGGCCCCCACAGGGGACGAGCAGTACTTC. This translates into CAAQAPTGDEQYF.

In DNA form, the CDR3 reads TGTGCCTGGAGTTTTACTAGGAGGACGGGTGGCGAGCAGTACTTC. It codes for CAWSFTRRTGGEQYF. This chain connects TRBV30 to TRBJ2-7, with D possibly matching TRBD2 (5 bases). CDR1 GTSNPN and CDR2 SVGIG come from the germline V gene (reference sequence). Trimming pared 2 bases from V and 6 bases from J, leaving 20 bases between. The CDR3 spans 15 residues.

This rearrangement joins TRBV28 to TRBJ2-5; 9 bases are a match to TRBD1. CDR3 length equals 14 residues. Germline V gene sequence: CDR1 MDHEN, CDR2 SYDVKM. The J segment lost 3 bases and the V segment lost 5 bases, leaving 4 bases of the junction unmatched. This CDR3 reads CASSDRGEKETQYF. The DNA for the CDR3 is TGTGCCAGCAGTGACAGGGGGGAGAAAGAGACCCAGTACTTC.

The J gene is TRBJ2-2, the V gene TRBV5-1; 8 bases match TRBD1. Trimming cost V 4 bases and J 6 bases; bases outside gene matches: 8. This CDR3 is 15 amino acids long. CDR1 and CDR2 from the germline V gene are SGHRS and YFSETQ. The CDR3 DNA follows: TGCGCCAGCAGCCTCGGACAGGGCTATGCCGGGGAGCTGTTTTTT. Amino acids: CASSLGQGYAGELFF.

The V and J genes are TRBV7-9 and TRBJ2-7, with D perhaps TRBD1 (5 bases). The germline CDR1 and CDR2 sequences are SEHNR and FQNEAQ (reference sequence). The CDR3 sequence is 14 residues long. Between the trimmed V and J ends, which lost 1 base and 3 bases, there was a span of 10 bases. As DNA, the CDR3 is TGTGCCAGCAGCTTAGACAGGATCGACTACGAGCAGTACTTC. Translating gives CASSLDRIDYEQYF.

This clone was recorded once. V and J are TRBV27 and TRBJ1-1; 12 bases map to TRBD1. The CDR3 spans 14 residues. Losses at the gene ends were 2 bases for V and 11 bases for J; bases not matched to a gene: 6. Per the germline V gene, CDR1 is MNHEY and CDR2 is SMNVEV (reference sequence). The CDR3 DNA reads TGTGCCAGCAGTTTAAACACGGGACAGGGGGCTGCTTTCTTT. Protein product: CASSLNTGQGAAFF.

The rearrangement joins TRBV28 to TRBJ2-5, with TRBD1 as a possible D gene (5 bases). Trimming took 5 bases from V and 0 from J, leaving 10 bases between them. The CDR3 is 14 amino acids. Germline V lookup: CDR1 MDHEN, CDR2 SYDVKM. The DNA for the CDR3 is TGTGCCAGCAGTGCGCAGGGCTACCAAGAGACCCAGTACTTC. Encoded protein: CASSAQGYQETQYF.

This sequence joins TRBV5-4 and TRBJ2-7; a weak D match, TRBD1 (5 bases). The CDR3 is 12 residues long. CDR1 and CDR2 (germline): SGHNT, YYREEE (reference sequence). V was trimmed by 2 bases and J by 3 bases, leaving 6 bases between them. The CDR3 protein is CASSFDSYEQYF. DNA for the CDR3: TGTGCCAGCAGCTTTGACAGCTACGAGCAGTACTTC.

The J gene is TRBJ1-2, the V gene TRBV18, with a tentative D call TRBD1 (5 bases). The CDR3 covers 14 residues. Trimming pared 2 bases from V and 2 bases from J, leaving 9 bases between. CDR1 is KGHSH and CDR2 is LQKENI in the germline V gene. CDR3 protein: CASSPGDSNYGYTF. The CDR3 nucleotides are TGTGCCAGCTCACCAGGAGACAGCAACTATGGCTACACCTTC.

The genes are TRBV7-3 and TRBJ2-1; maybe TRBD1 (5 bases). The CDR3 has 14 amino acids. Trimming took 5 bases from V and 8 from J, leaving 16 bases between them. Germline CDR1 is SGHTA and CDR2 is FQGTGA. The CDR3 nucleotides read TGTGCCAGCAGCCCGTCGTCCCAGGGCCATGAGCAGTTCTTC. It specifies CASSPSSQGHEQFF.

This chain links TRBV23-1 with TRBJ1-3, with a possible D match to TRBD1 (5 bases). TRBV23-1 is sorted into the ORF group, with uncertain function. Trimming took off 0 bases at V and 0 bases at J, with 30 bases between the two ends. This CDR3 comprises 23 residues. The CDR3 region is CASSQSLGRAKGPRDFSGNTIYF. CDR3 nucleotide sequence: TGCGCCAGCAGTCAATCGCTAGGTCGGGCGAAGGGGCCACGGGACTTCTCTGGAAACACCATATATTTT.

V usage is TRBV5-1 and J usage is TRBJ1-2, with 8 bases fitting TRBD1. Trimming removed 5 bases from V and 4 bases from J; junction bases left unmatched: 10. This CDR3 has 15 amino acids. CDR1 is SGHRS and CDR2 is YFSETQ in the germline V gene. CDR3 nucleotide sequence: TGCGCCAGCAGTCTAGGACAGGGAGGTGGCTATGGCTACACCTTC. This codes for CASSLGQGGGYGYTF.

The chain combines TRBV4-3 with TRBJ1-5; the match to TRBD1 covers 8 bases. The junction had 2 bases not matched to a gene; V was cut back by 0 bases and J by 4 bases. This CDR3 contains 15 residues. Germline CDR1 LGHNA, CDR2 YSLEER. The DNA of the CDR3 is TGCGCCAGCAGCCAAGAGGGACAGGCTAATCAGCCCCAGCATTTT. As protein: CASSQEGQANQPQHF.

The chain has TRBV2 and TRBJ1-5; TRBD1 aligns across 8 bases. The germline CDR1 and CDR2 sequences are SNHLY and FYNNEI. The CDR3 loop spans 13 amino acids. V trimming: 7 bases; J trimming: 6 bases; junction bases outside the gene matches: 5. CDR3 amino acids: CASNDRGSQPQHF. The CDR3 DNA sequence: TGTGCCAGCAACGACAGGGGATCTCAGCCCCAGCATTTT. Full variable domain (outside the CDR3, taken from reference TRBV2 and TRBJ1-5): EPEVTQTPSHQVTQMGQEVILRCVPISNHLYFYWYRQILGQKVEFLVSFYNNEISEKSEIFDDQFSVERPDGSNFTLKIRSTKLEDSAMYFCASNDRGSQPQHFGDGTRLSIL.

V and J are TRBV14 and TRBJ2-2; 8 positions match TRBD1. The CDR3 totals 15 residues. Germline values: CDR1 SGHDN, CDR2 FVKESK. Trimming cost V 3 bases and J 3 bases; bases outside gene matches: 3. CDR3 sequence (DNA): TGTGCCAGCAGCCAGGGACAGGATTACACCGGGGAGCTGTTTTTT. Amino acids: CASSQGQDYTGELFF.

The chain recombines TRBV7-9 with TRBJ1-4; 9 bases are a match to TRBD1. Germline V gene data show CDR1 as SEHNR and CDR2 as FQNEAQ (reference sequence). The CDR3 is 15 amino acids. Losses at the gene ends were 0 bases for V and 6 bases for J; bases not matched to a gene: 2. In nucleotides, the CDR3 is TGTGCCAGCAGCTTAGCTGGGACAGGGTATGAAAAACTGTTTTTT. This gives the protein CASSLAGTGYEKLFF. The full variable domain, in which reference TRBV7-9 and TRBJ1-4 provide the parts outside the CDR3, is DTGVSQNPRHKITKRGQNVTFRCDPISEHNRLYWYRQTLGQGPEFLTYFQNEAQLEKSRLLSDRFSAERPKGSFSTLEIQRTEQGDSAMYLCASSLAGTGYEKLFFGSGTQLSVL.

This clone appeared once. The chain joins TRBV4-3 to TRBJ2-3, with D maybe TRBD1 (5 bases). The germline gives CDR1 LGHNA, CDR2 YSLEER. The CDR3 contains 15 residues. V was clipped by 6 bases and J by 5 bases, with 18 bases between them. The CDR3 loop is CASSRMYRMVDTQYF. In nucleotides, the CDR3 is TGCGCCAGCAGTCGTATGTACAGGATGGTAGATACGCAGTATTTT.

V and J are TRBV6-5 and TRBJ2-7; possible D gene TRBD2, 6 bases. The CDR3 contains 15 residues. Trimming left V 6 bases short and J 1 base short, with 16 bases between. Germline V gene sequence: CDR1 MNHEY, CDR2 SVGAGI. The CDR3 DNA is TGTGCCAGCAGGTCCCGGGGCCGGGGGTCCTACGAGCAGTACTTC. Its translation is CASRSRGRGSYEQYF.